This passage covers 10 T cell receptor beta chains from one sample sequenced in a study of long-term antiretroviral therapy in people with HIV. Survey level was the resolution at which the v3.0 immunoSEQ assay ran. Only in-frame clones appear in the TCRdb table, and some are missing; sequencing was by immunoSEQ multiplex PCR. The table has about 28,000 clones, around 80% seen once; the top ten hold approximately 8.5%. This sample comprised unsorted PBMCs, obtained 1.5 years before starting antiretroviral therapy. The source of these receptors is a man between 18 and 35 years old with HIV.

As DNA, the CDR3 is TGTGCCAGCAGCGTTCAGCCTGGAGCATCAAAGAATAAAGAGACCCAGTACTTC. It specifies CASSVQPGASKNKETQYF. This chain connects TRBV9 to TRBJ2-5, with unresolved D. Per germline, CDR1 SGDLS and CDR2 YYNGEE. V was cut by 2 bases and J by 3 bases, with 23 bases left in between. There are 18 residues in the CDR3.

This clone was observed a few times. The chain combines TRBV19 with TRBJ2-2; D is possibly TRBD1 or TRBD2 (6 bases each). The CDR3 loop spans 15 amino acids. Germline CDR1 LNHDA, CDR2 SQIVND (reference sequence). Trimming took 8 bases from V and 4 from J, leaving 17 bases between them. CDR3 in DNA: TGTGCCAGTTCCCTGACAGGAGGGTCCACCGGGGAGCTGTTTTTT. Translation: CASSLTGGSTGELFF.

This chain joins TRBV7-8 and TRBJ2-1; TRBD2 matches 12 bases. Per the germline V gene, CDR1 is SGHVS and CDR2 is FQNEAQ. Trimming at V came to 5 bases and at J to 7 bases, leaving 9 bases not matched to a gene. This CDR3 has 16 residues. The CDR3 DNA reads TGTGCCAGCAGCCCGGTCCTAGCGGGAGGGAGAAATGAGCAGTTCTTC. Residues: CASSPVLAGGRNEQFF.

This clone has more than one count but fewer than ten. This sequence joins TRBV2 and TRBJ1-1; unclear D gene. CDR1 and CDR2 (germline): SNHLY, FYNNEI. The CDR3 is 12 amino acids. V lost 0 bases to trimming and J lost 11 bases, with 10 bases between them. The CDR3, as DNA: TGTGCCAGCAGTGAAGCCGAGTTTGGGGCTTTCTTT. It yields the protein CASSEAEFGAFF.

The rearrangement joins TRBV4-2 to TRBJ1-1; D is unclear. Germline CDR1 reads LGHNA; CDR2 reads YNFKEQ. V lost 4 bases and J lost 3, with 3 bases in between. CDR3 size: 11 residues. The CDR3 sequence is CASSRDTEAFF. CDR3 bases: TGTGCCAGCAGCCGCGACACTGAAGCTTTCTTT.

The rearrangement links TRBV27 to TRBJ1-5; D is undetermined. The germline gives CDR1 MNHEY, CDR2 SMNVEV (reference sequence). V was pared by 3 bases and J by 0 bases, with 9 bases between. This CDR3 spans 15 amino acids. CDR3 nucleotides: TGTGCCAGCAGTTTTGACCCCTATAGCAATCAGCCCCAGCATTTT. Its protein product is CASSFDPYSNQPQHF.

This chain joins TRBV25-1 and TRBJ1-4; 7 nucleotides line up with TRBD1. This CDR3 spans 15 amino acids. Trimming took 3 bases from V and 3 from J; bases not matched to a gene: 4. Germline CDR1 and CDR2: MGHDK and SYGVNS. The CDR3 is CASSDGGQPNEKLFF. The DNA for the CDR3 is TGTGCCAGCAGTGACGGGGGACAGCCTAATGAAAAACTGTTTTTT.

V usage is TRBV6-1 and J usage is TRBJ1-1; 8 bases are a match to TRBD1. Germline V gene data show CDR1 as MNHNS and CDR2 as SASEGT. This CDR3 contains 14 residues. V lost 7 bases, J lost 3 bases, and 7 bases stayed unmatched. CDR3 nucleotides: TGTGCCAGCATTGAGGACAGGGTGGACACTGAAGCTTTCTTT. It encodes CASIEDRVDTEAFF.

J is TRBJ2-1 and V is TRBV11-2; no firm D call. Per the germline V gene, CDR1 is SGHAT and CDR2 is FQNNGV. This CDR3 comprises 14 residues. Trimming stripped 4 bases from V and 4 bases from J, with 11 bases between. The CDR3 protein is CASSSTLGYNEQFF. The CDR3 DNA reads TGTGCCAGCAGCTCGACCCTCGGGTACAATGAGCAGTTCTTC.

This clone was counted a single time. The V gene is TRBV5-4, the J gene TRBJ2-3; TRBD1 is a possible D gene (6 bases). This CDR3 has 13 residues. The germline V and J ends were trimmed by 0 bases and 4 bases, with 6 bases remaining between them. The V gene's germline CDR1 is SGHNT and CDR2 YYREEE (reference sequence). The CDR3 loop is CASSLEGADTQYF. The CDR3 DNA reads as TGTGCCAGCAGCTTGGAGGGGGCAGATACGCAGTATTTT.